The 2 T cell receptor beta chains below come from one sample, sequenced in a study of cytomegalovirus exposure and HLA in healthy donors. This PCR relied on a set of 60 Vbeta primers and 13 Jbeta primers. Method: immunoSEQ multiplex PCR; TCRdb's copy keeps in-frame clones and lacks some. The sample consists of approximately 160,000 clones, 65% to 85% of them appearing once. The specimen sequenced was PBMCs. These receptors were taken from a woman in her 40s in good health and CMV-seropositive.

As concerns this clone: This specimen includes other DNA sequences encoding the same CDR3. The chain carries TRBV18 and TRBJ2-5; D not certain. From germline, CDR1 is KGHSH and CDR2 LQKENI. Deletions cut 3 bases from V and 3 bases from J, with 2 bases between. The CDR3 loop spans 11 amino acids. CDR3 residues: CASSPEETQYF. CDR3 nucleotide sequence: TGTGCCAGCTCACCCGAAGAGACCCAGTACTTC.

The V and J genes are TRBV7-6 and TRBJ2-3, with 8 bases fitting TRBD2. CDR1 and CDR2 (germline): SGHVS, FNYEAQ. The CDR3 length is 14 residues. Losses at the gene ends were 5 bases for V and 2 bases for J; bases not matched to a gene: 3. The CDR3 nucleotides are TGTGCCAGCAGCATCGGGGGGGCCACAGATACGCAGTATTTT. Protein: CASSIGGATDTQYF.